This T cell receptor (beta chain) was profiled in a study of blood T cells in healthy people across ages. Study-wide results and caveats: Estimated diversity across one million T cells was deemed an underestimate.

Trimming at V came to 6 bases and at J to 6 bases, leaving 4 bases not matched to a gene. This CDR3 comprises 14 residues. The sample holds one count of this clonotype. The antigen remains undetermined. The use of a sample-barcoded 5' primer and a J-beta primer mix characterized a second PCR of roughly 6 to 11 cycles. A single record per CDR3 protein comes from TCRdb applying MiXCR to the 5' RACE reads. Here the sample spans 1.5 million to 2 million distinct CDR3 sequences, about two fifths being singletons. Sequenced input: blood. The sequence came from a human donor in good health. The chain links TRBV12-3 or TRBV12-4 to TRBJ2-3; TRBD2 agrees at 12 bases. CDR3 in DNA: TGTGCCAGCAGGTCTAGCGGGGGGGTTGATACGCAGTATTTT. This codes for CASRSSGGVDTQYF.